This T cell receptor (beta chain) is from a study of vaccination and CD4 T cells after COVID-19. Whole-study context: Typically, post-vaccine samples were obtained a median about 70 days after dose two, within a range of 14 to 241. After vaccination, three convalescent patients were sampled at day 14 and at days 161 to 241.

The CDR3 covers 14 residues. V was pared by 7 bases and J by 2 bases, with 12 bases between. The germline V gene has CDR1 LNHDA and CDR2 SQIVND (reference sequence). The sample's time point: late sampling 161 to 241 days after vaccination in three convalescent patients. Stated treatment: approximately 9-day PBMC culture with coronavirus spike peptide pools or control peptides (ViraFEST assay). Antigen-specific T cells were expanded with peptide pools by ViraFEST, and TCRs were then sequenced. The Oncomine TCR Beta short-read assay was applied to DNA of cultured CD4+ T cells. A single record per CDR3 protein comes from TCRdb applying MiXCR to the PCR reads. This table has roughly 23,000 distinct CDR3 sequences, 42% appearing once. Study-wide results and limits: Reactive clone data from convalescent patients indicated a median of approximately 90% appearing only post-vaccination.

A word on this clonotype: The antigen is not known.

This receptor was identified in a human donor who had recovered from COVID-19. Here the sequenced sample was CD4+ T cells from blood, cultured in vitro, taken about 7 months after SARS-CoV-2 vaccination. V usage is TRBV19 and J usage is TRBJ1-5, with a possible D match to TRBD1 (5 bases). The CDR3: CASTRGDGNQPQHF. The CDR3 nucleotides are TGTGCCAGTACGAGGGGTGATGGCAATCAGCCCCAGCATTTT.